A single sample gave rise to the 10 T cell receptor beta chains below, sequenced in a study of Ad26.COV2.S vaccination and SARS-CoV-2 variants. Treatment noted: some 19 received Ad26.COV2.S at low or high dose, single or two shots; five or six received placebo; per-sample allocation not given. At day 63 after the first vaccine or placebo injection, samples were drawn. TCRdb's copy holds only in-frame clones and misses some; the assay was immunoSEQ multiplex PCR. The sample lists roughly 300,000 clones, about nine tenths occurring once. The sample consisted of peripheral blood, taken in a trial of Ad26.COV2.S vaccine versus placebo. Source of these receptors: a person aged 18 to 59 who received the Ad26.COV2.S COVID-19 vaccine or a placebo.

The chain has TRBV7-3 and TRBJ1-4, with D possibly matching TRBD1 (5 bases). CDR1 is SGHTA and CDR2 is FQGTGA in the germline V gene. The CDR3 has 16 amino acids. The V end was cut by 1 base, the J end by 2 bases, with 11 bases between. CDR3 coding DNA: TGTGCCAGCAGCTTAATATATGGGGGGACTAATGAAAAACTGTTTTTT. Translated: CASSLIYGGTNEKLFF.

This chain connects TRBV20-1 to TRBJ2-7; tentatively, D is TRBD1 (7 bases). Germline CDR1 DFQATT, CDR2 SNEGSKA (reference sequence). V lost 3 bases and J 5 bases, leaving 26 bases between the germline ends. The CDR3 is made up of 17 amino acids. The CDR3 bases are TGCAGTGCTAGTACCCCGCTGGAGGGGGCCAAAGGGGACGAGCAGTACTTC. This gives the protein CSASTPLEGAKGDEQYF.

The chain joins TRBV10-3 to TRBJ2-7; D is perhaps TRBD2 (5 bases). The CDR3 has 16 residues. The germline V and J ends were trimmed by 3 bases and 0 bases, with 15 bases remaining between them. Germline CDR1 ENHRY, CDR2 SYGVKD. The CDR3 coding sequence is TGTGCCATCAGTGAACCTGGAGGCGAAAGCTCCTACGAGCAGTACTTC. It yields the protein CAISEPGGESSYEQYF.

This chain joins TRBV11-2 and TRBJ2-7; TRBD1 or TRBD2 may be the D gene (5 bases each). This CDR3 comprises 14 residues. V lost 5 bases to trimming and J lost 0 bases, with 11 bases between them. Germline V lookup: CDR1 SGHAT, CDR2 FQNNGV. CDR3 nucleotides: TGTGCCAGCAGCCCGGGACCAAACTCCTACGAGCAGTACTTC. As protein: CASSPGPNSYEQYF.

A few counts support this clone. V and J are TRBV18 and TRBJ1-2; D might be TRBD1 (5 bases). The CDR3 totals 18 residues. The V and J ends lost 2 bases and 7 bases respectively, with 26 bases between them. The germline gives CDR1 KGHSH, CDR2 LQKENI. CDR3: CASSPRPGSGKGEGGYTF. The CDR3 nucleotides read TGTGCCAGCTCACCAAGACCCGGCTCAGGGAAGGGTGAGGGTGGCTACACCTTC. Drawing the rest from reference TRBV18 and TRBJ1-2, the complete variable domain is NAGVMQNPRHLVRRRGQEARLRCSPMKGHSHVYWYRQLPEEGLKFMVYLQKENIIDESGMPKERFSAEFPKEGPSILRIQQVVRGDSAAYFCASSPRPGSGKGEGGYTFGSGTRLTVV.

The chain's CDR3 is CASSYVALGLASYNEQFF. The CDR3 DNA sequence: TGTGCCAGCAGCTACGTCGCCCTGGGACTAGCGAGCTACAATGAGCAGTTCTTC. The chain carries TRBV11-2 and TRBJ2-1; 10 bases map to TRBD2. The ends lost 4 bases at V and 3 bases at J; junction bases unmatched: 12. This CDR3 has 18 residues. CDR1 SGHAT and CDR2 FQNNGV come from the germline V gene. The whole variable domain, remainder taken from reference TRBV11-2 and TRBJ2-1, is EAGVAQSPRYKIIEKRQSVAFWCNPISGHATLYWYQQILGQGPKLLIQFQNNGVVDDSQLPKDRFSAERLKGVDSTLKIQPAKLEDSAVYLCASSYVALGLASYNEQFFGPGTRLTVL.

V usage is TRBV5-8 and J usage is TRBJ2-7, with 7 bases fitting TRBD1. CDR3 length equals 13 residues. Germline loops: CDR1 SGHTS, CDR2 YDEGEE. Losses at the gene ends were 3 bases for V and 3 bases for J; bases not matched to a gene: 3. The CDR3 DNA is TGTGCCAGCAGCTCCCGGACAGGCTACGAGCAGTACTTC. Its protein is CASSSRTGYEQYF.

The chain has TRBV9 and TRBJ1-1; D not resolved. Germline CDR1 reads SGDLS; CDR2 reads YYNGEE. The CDR3 is 15 amino acids. V lost 4 bases and J 1 base, leaving 14 bases between the germline ends. The DNA of the CDR3 is TGTGCCAGCAGCCCGCTAGTAAGGGAGAACACTGAAGCTTTCTTT. As protein: CASSPLVRENTEAFF.

This clone was seen a few times. The genes are TRBV30 and TRBJ1-1, with 7 bases matching TRBD1. Germline CDR1 is GTSNPN and CDR2 is SVGIG (reference sequence). The J segment lost 1 base and the V segment lost 4 bases, leaving 9 bases of the junction unmatched. CDR3 length: 15 residues. CDR3 region: CAWNALGQTNTEAFF. As DNA, the CDR3 is TGTGCCTGGAACGCACTGGGACAGACGAACACTGAAGCTTTCTTT.

The chain couples TRBV6-9 to TRBJ1-4; D remains ambiguous. In germline, CDR1 is MNHGY, CDR2 SVAAGI. The germline V and J ends were trimmed by 11 bases and 4 bases, with 11 bases remaining between them. There are 12 residues in the CDR3. CDR3 protein: CAARAHNEKLFF. The DNA for the CDR3 is TGTGCCGCCCGGGCCCATAATGAAAAACTGTTTTTT.